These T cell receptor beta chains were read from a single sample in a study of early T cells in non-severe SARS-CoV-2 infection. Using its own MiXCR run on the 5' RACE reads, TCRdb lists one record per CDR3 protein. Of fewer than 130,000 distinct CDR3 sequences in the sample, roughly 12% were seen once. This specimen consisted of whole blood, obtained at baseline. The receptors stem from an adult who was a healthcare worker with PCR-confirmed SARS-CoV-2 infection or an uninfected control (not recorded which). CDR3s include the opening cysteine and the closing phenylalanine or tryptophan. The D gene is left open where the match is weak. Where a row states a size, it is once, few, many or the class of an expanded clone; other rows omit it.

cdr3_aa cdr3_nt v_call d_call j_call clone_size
CASSLEASRNTEAFF TGCGCCAGCAGCTTGGAGGCCAGCAGGAACACTGAAGCTTTCTTT TRBV5-1 NA TRBJ1-1 few
CSVALGDGYGYTF TGCAGCGTTGCCTTAGGGGATGGCTATGGCTACACCTTC TRBV29-1 NA TRBJ1-2 many
CASSLARAEGDGYTF TGTGCCAGCAGCTTAGCAAGGGCTGAAGGGGATGGCTACACCTTC TRBV11-2 NA TRBJ1-2 NA
CATSDQGYGYTF TGTGCCACCAGTGATCAGGGGTATGGCTACACCTTC TRBV24-1 NA TRBJ1-2 NA
CASSPPRDRDTEAFF TGCGCCAGCAGCCCTCCCCGGGACAGAGACACTGAAGCTTTCTTT TRBV5-1 TRBD1 TRBJ1-1 many
CASSQMLGTEAFF TGTGCCAGCAGTCAGATGTTGGGAACTGAAGCTTTCTTT TRBV6-6 NA TRBJ1-1 many
CSVQGPSYEQYF TGCAGCGTACAGGGTCCATCCTACGAGCAGTACTTC TRBV29-1 NA TRBJ2-7 NA
CASSWGDTDRGTEAFF TGCGCCAGCAGCTGGGGAGACACGGATAGGGGCACTGAAGCTTTCTTT TRBV5-1 NA TRBJ1-1 NA
CAWSLVRGRELFF TGTGCCTGGAGTCTCGTCAGGGGCCGGGAGCTGTTTTTT TRBV30 NA TRBJ2-2 few
CASSYTGGESTEAFF TGTGCCAGCAGCTACACAGGGGGGGAGAGTACTGAAGCTTTCTTT TRBV6-5 TRBD1 TRBJ1-1 few
CASSYIAGALLEQYF TGTGCCAGCAGCTATATAGCGGGTGCCCTCTTAGAGCAGTACTTC TRBV7-2 TRBD2 TRBJ2-7 once
CSVEQGAGDTQYF TGCAGCGTTGAACAGGGGGCAGGAGATACGCAGTATTTT TRBV29-1 TRBD1 TRBJ2-3 few
CASSEKISGNTIYF TGTGCCAGCAGTGAGAAGATCTCTGGAAACACCATATATTTT TRBV25-1 NA TRBJ1-3 NA
CSARDRTSYEQYF TGCAGTGCTAGAGACAGGACTAGTTACGAGCAGTACTTC TRBV20-1 TRBD2 TRBJ2-7 many
CSARGYSGAYNEQFF TGCAGTGCTAGAGGGTATAGCGGAGCCTACAATGAGCAGTTCTTC TRBV20-1 NA TRBJ2-1 few
CASSLSHEGTDTQYF TGTGCCAGCAGTTTAAGCCACGAGGGGACAGATACGCAGTATTTT TRBV12-3/TRBV12-4 NA TRBJ2-3 many
CSAPLTGSNTGELFF TGCAGTGCTCCCCTCACAGGGTCGAACACCGGGGAGCTGTTTTTT TRBV20-1 NA TRBJ2-2 few
CSARKSSGNNEQFF TGCAGTGCTAGAAAGTCTAGCGGTAACAATGAGCAGTTCTTC TRBV20-1 TRBD2 TRBJ2-1 many
CASSPPNVPYEQYF TGTGCCAGCTCACCACCAAACGTCCCCTACGAGCAGTACTTC TRBV18 NA TRBJ2-7 few
CASSLLSSWDNEQFF TGTGCCAGCAGCCTCCTAAGCAGTTGGGACAATGAGCAGTTCTTC TRBV4-2 NA TRBJ2-1 few
CASSLVAPAGEQYF TGTGCCAGCAGCTTAGTAGCCCCCGCGGGGGAGCAGTACTTC TRBV7-2 NA TRBJ2-7 NA
CASRQGQETQYF TGTGCCAGCAGGCAGGGTCAAGAGACCCAGTACTTC TRBV12-3/TRBV12-4 NA TRBJ2-5 NA
CATSRDGIGTTEAFF TGTGCCACCAGCAGAGATGGTATAGGGACCACTGAAGCTTTCTTT TRBV15 NA TRBJ1-1 few
CASSLGGQGATEDTEAFF TGCGCCAGCAGCCTGGGCGGACAGGGGGCAACGGAGGACACTGAAGCTTTCTTT TRBV4-1 TRBD1 TRBJ1-1 many
CASQRGGSYNEQFF TGTGCCTCTCAACGTGGTGGGAGCTACAATGAGCAGTTCTTC TRBV6-5 NA TRBJ2-1 many